A selection of T cell receptor beta chains follows, all from one sample in a study of blood T cell repertoires in COVID-19. Clones were sequenced by immunoSEQ multiplex PCR, and TCRdb holds only the in-frame ones, with some missing. The sample holds hundreds of thousands of clones; roughly nine tenths are singletons and the top ten take 2% to 3%. Sequencing was carried out using PBMCs or T cells enriched from blood (not recorded which). The receptor source for this set is a man in his sixties who had recovered from COVID-19. Each CDR3 is given with its conserved first and last residue. D genes are given only for firm matches. Clone size is given for some rows only: seen once, a few or many times, or a class if the clone is expanded.

clone size: -
V gene: TRBV6-6
J gene: TRBJ2-1
CDR3 length: 14
D gene: TRBD1
CDR3 DNA: TGTGCCACCAAAAACCCCACAGGGGTCAATGAGCAGTTCTTC
CDR3 protein: CATKNPTGVNEQFF

clone size: few
V gene: TRBV11-2
J gene: TRBJ2-5
CDR3 length: 15
D gene: -
CDR3 DNA: TGTGCCAGCAGCTTAGATTGGCTGACACAAGAGACCCAGTACTTC
CDR3 protein: CASSLDWLTQETQYF

clone size: -
V gene: TRBV7-9
J gene: TRBJ1-3
CDR3 length: 16
D gene: TRBD1
CDR3 DNA: TGTGCCAGCACCAATGGGGGAAGGGGGCAAGGCGGTGGCATATATTTT
CDR3 protein: CASTNGGRGQGGGIYF

clone size: -
V gene: TRBV24-1
J gene: TRBJ1-4
CDR3 length: 14
D gene: TRBD1
CDR3 DNA: TGTGCCACCAATACAGGGGCAAGGAGTGAAAAACTGTTTTTT
CDR3 protein: CATNTGARSEKLFF

clone size: -
V gene: TRBV6-5
J gene: TRBJ1-5
CDR3 length: 13
D gene: TRBD1
CDR3 DNA: TGTGCCAGTTCAGGACAGGGGGGTCAGCCCCAGCATTTT
CDR3 protein: CASSGQGGQPQHF

clone size: -
V gene: TRBV30
J gene: TRBJ2-1
CDR3 length: 12
D gene: -
CDR3 DNA: TGTGCCGTTTTGGAGGGTGGGAATGAGCAGTTCTTC
CDR3 protein: CAVLEGGNEQFF

clone size: -
V gene: TRBV11-2
J gene: TRBJ2-1
CDR3 length: 15
D gene: -
CDR3 DNA: TGTGCCAGCAGCTTAACACAGGTACATAACAATGAGCAGTTCTTC
CDR3 protein: CASSLTQVHNNEQFF

clone size: once
V gene: TRBV6-5
J gene: TRBJ1-6
CDR3 length: 14
D gene: -
CDR3 DNA: TGTGCCAGCAATACCGGGACAATGGATTCACCCCTCCACTTT
CDR3 protein: CASNTGTMDSPLHF

clone size: -
V gene: TRBV27
J gene: TRBJ1-2
CDR3 length: 14
D gene: TRBD1
CDR3 DNA: TGTGCCAGCAGGGGGACAGGAGCTAACTATGGCTACACCTTC
CDR3 protein: CASRGTGANYGYTF

clone size: once
V gene: TRBV19
J gene: TRBJ1-5
CDR3 length: 21
D gene: TRBD1
CDR3 DNA: TGTGCCAGTAGTATAATTCCGACAGGGGGCCGCCGGTTTATGAGCAATCAGCCCCAGCATTTT
CDR3 protein: CASSIIPTGGRRFMSNQPQHF

clone size: -
V gene: TRBV9
J gene: TRBJ1-1
CDR3 length: 15
D gene: TRBD1
CDR3 DNA: TGTGCCAGCAGCGTTACAGGGGGCCAGCCGCCTGAAGCTTTCTTT
CDR3 protein: CASSVTGGQPPEAFF

clone size: -
V gene: TRBV4-3
J gene: TRBJ1-4
CDR3 length: 16
D gene: -
CDR3 DNA: TGCGCCAGCAGCCATGGAATTGGGGGGGCTGATGAAAAACTGTTTTTT
CDR3 protein: CASSHGIGGADEKLFF

clone size: -
V gene: TRBV27
J gene: TRBJ1-5
CDR3 length: 16
D gene: -
CDR3 DNA: TGTGCCAGCAGGGGTTCCGGGGGTGGCTACAATCAGCCCCAGCATTTT
CDR3 protein: CASRGSGGGYNQPQHF

clone size: -
V gene: TRBV18
J gene: TRBJ1-4
CDR3 length: 14
D gene: -
CDR3 DNA: TGTGCCAGCTCCCCGCGAGGGGAGGCGGAAAAACTGTTTTTT
CDR3 protein: CASSPRGEAEKLFF

clone size: once
V gene: TRBV6-1
J gene: TRBJ2-7
CDR3 length: 14
D gene: TRBD1
CDR3 DNA: TGTGCCAGCAGTGACCTTGGACAGGCCTACGAGCAGTACTTC
CDR3 protein: CASSDLGQAYEQYF

clone size: -
V gene: TRBV3-1/TRBV3-2
J gene: TRBJ2-2
CDR3 length: 15
D gene: TRBD1
CDR3 DNA: TGTGCCAGCAGCCCTGGACAGGGAGGCACCGGGGAGCTGTTTTTT
CDR3 protein: CASSPGQGGTGELFF

clone size: -
V gene: TRBV28
J gene: TRBJ1-5
CDR3 length: 15
D gene: -
CDR3 DNA: TGTGCCAGCAGTTTACACGGTTATAGCAATCAGCCCCAGCATTTT
CDR3 protein: CASSLHGYSNQPQHF

clone size: -
V gene: TRBV11-3
J gene: TRBJ1-2
CDR3 length: 15
D gene: -
CDR3 DNA: TGTGCCAGCAGCTTCTCATCGACAGAAATCTATGGCTACACCTTC
CDR3 protein: CASSFSSTEIYGYTF

clone size: -
V gene: TRBV20-1
J gene: TRBJ1-4
CDR3 length: 13
D gene: -
CDR3 DNA: TGCAGTGCTAGTCAGGCAACTAATGAAAAACTGTTTTTT
CDR3 protein: CSASQATNEKLFF

clone size: -
V gene: TRBV25-1
J gene: TRBJ2-7
CDR3 length: 15
D gene: TRBD1
CDR3 DNA: TGTGCCAGTAAAAAGACAGGGTCCCCCTCCTACGAGCAGTACTTC
CDR3 protein: CASKKTGSPSYEQYF

clone size: -
V gene: TRBV7-8
J gene: TRBJ2-1
CDR3 length: 15
D gene: TRBD2
CDR3 DNA: TGTGCCAGCAGCGCCGGGAGGCAGAACTACAATGAGCAGTTCTTC
CDR3 protein: CASSAGRQNYNEQFF

clone size: -
V gene: TRBV27
J gene: TRBJ1-4
CDR3 length: 16
D gene: TRBD1
CDR3 DNA: TGTGCCAGCAGTCCAAACCCCGGGACAGGGACGATAAAACTGTTTTTT
CDR3 protein: CASSPNPGTGTIKLFF

clone size: -
V gene: TRBV5-4
J gene: TRBJ2-1
CDR3 length: 17
D gene: -
CDR3 DNA: TGTGCCAGCAGCTTAGGTAATTCGCGGGGCTTCTACAATGAGCAGTTCTTC
CDR3 protein: CASSLGNSRGFYNEQFF

clone size: -
V gene: TRBV3-1/TRBV3-2
J gene: TRBJ2-2
CDR3 length: 15
D gene: -
CDR3 DNA: TGTGCCAGCAGCCTAATGGTGGGAGCAGCCGGGGAGCTGTTTTTT
CDR3 protein: CASSLMVGAAGELFF

clone size: few
V gene: TRBV19
J gene: TRBJ1-2
CDR3 length: 15
D gene: -
CDR3 DNA: TGTGCCAGTAGTATAGCGTCGCAGGCTACGTATGGCTACACCTTC
CDR3 protein: CASSIASQATYGYTF

clone size: -
V gene: TRBV24-1
J gene: TRBJ1-2
CDR3 length: 15
D gene: -
CDR3 DNA: TGTGCCACCAGTGATTCTACAGGTTGGGGGCTTGGCTACACCTTC
CDR3 protein: CATSDSTGWGLGYTF

clone size: -
V gene: TRBV27
J gene: TRBJ2-5
CDR3 length: 13
D gene: -
CDR3 DNA: TGTGCCAGCAGTGAGGGACCGCGGGGGACCCAGTACTTC
CDR3 protein: CASSEGPRGTQYF

clone size: -
V gene: TRBV18
J gene: TRBJ2-3
CDR3 length: 11
D gene: -
CDR3 DNA: TGTGCCAGCTCACCCCGGTTTTCGCAGTATTTT
CDR3 protein: CASSPRFSQYF

clone size: -
V gene: TRBV6-5
J gene: TRBJ1-1
CDR3 length: 14
D gene: -
CDR3 DNA: TGTGCCAGCAGTCGGGACACGGGAGGCACTGAAGCTTTCTTT
CDR3 protein: CASSRDTGGTEAFF

clone size: -
V gene: TRBV12-5
J gene: TRBJ2-1
CDR3 length: 17
D gene: TRBD2
CDR3 DNA: TGTGCTAGTGGTTTGGGGACTAGCGGCCGCTCCTACAATGAGCAGTTCTTC
CDR3 protein: CASGLGTSGRSYNEQFF

clone size: -
V gene: TRBV4-1
J gene: TRBJ1-2
CDR3 length: 16
D gene: TRBD1
CDR3 DNA: TGCGCCAGCAGCCAAGGACTGCTCAGGGGGCACTATGGCTACACCTTC
CDR3 protein: CASSQGLLRGHYGYTF

clone size: -
V gene: TRBV24-1
J gene: TRBJ2-1
CDR3 length: 17
D gene: TRBD2
CDR3 DNA: TGTGCCACCAGTGATTTACCCACTAGCGGACGTTACAATGAGCAGTTCTTC
CDR3 protein: CATSDLPTSGRYNEQFF

clone size: -
V gene: TRBV28
J gene: TRBJ1-1
CDR3 length: 12
D gene: TRBD1
CDR3 DNA: TGTGCCAGCAGTTCCCCAGGGGGCAAAGCTTTCTTT
CDR3 protein: CASSSPGGKAFF

clone size: -
V gene: TRBV5-4
J gene: TRBJ1-4
CDR3 length: 17
D gene: TRBD1
CDR3 DNA: TGTGCCAGCAGCTTGTGGCCAGGGGGTGTAACTAATGAAAAACTGTTTTTT
CDR3 protein: CASSLWPGGVTNEKLFF

clone size: once
V gene: TRBV7-2
J gene: TRBJ2-3
CDR3 length: 14
D gene: TRBD2
CDR3 DNA: TGTGCCAGCAGCTTAGCGGGAGGGACAGATACGCAGTATTTT
CDR3 protein: CASSLAGGTDTQYF

clone size: -
V gene: TRBV3-1/TRBV3-2
J gene: TRBJ2-1
CDR3 length: 15
D gene: TRBD1
CDR3 DNA: TGTGCCAGCAGCCCATACAGGGGGCGCGGCGATGAGCAGTTCTTC
CDR3 protein: CASSPYRGRGDEQFF

clone size: -
V gene: TRBV7-2
J gene: TRBJ2-7
CDR3 length: 14
D gene: -
CDR3 DNA: TGTGCCAGCAGCTTAATGACTAGATTTTACGAGCAGTACTTC
CDR3 protein: CASSLMTRFYEQYF

clone size: -
V gene: TRBV29-1
J gene: TRBJ2-5
CDR3 length: 13
D gene: TRBD1
CDR3 DNA: TGCAGCCTGGGACAGGGGCATCGAGAGACCCAGTACTTC
CDR3 protein: CSLGQGHRETQYF

clone size: -
V gene: TRBV7-9
J gene: TRBJ1-2
CDR3 length: 16
D gene: -
CDR3 DNA: TGTGCCAGCAGCCAAGGACAGTGGGATACTAACTATGGCTACACCTTC
CDR3 protein: CASSQGQWDTNYGYTF

clone size: -
V gene: TRBV4-2
J gene: TRBJ1-1
CDR3 length: 13
D gene: TRBD1
CDR3 DNA: TGTGCCAGCAGCCAAGAACGACAGGGTGAAGCTTTCTTT
CDR3 protein: CASSQERQGEAFF

clone size: -
V gene: TRBV18
J gene: TRBJ1-6
CDR3 length: 15
D gene: -
CDR3 DNA: TGTGCCAGCTCACCTGGACAGCGCTATAATTCACCCCTCCACTTT
CDR3 protein: CASSPGQRYNSPLHF

clone size: once
V gene: TRBV19
J gene: TRBJ2-5
CDR3 length: 14
D gene: -
CDR3 DNA: TGTGCCAGTAGCGGCCCAGGAATCCAAGAGACCCAGTACTTC
CDR3 protein: CASSGPGIQETQYF

clone size: once
V gene: TRBV27
J gene: TRBJ1-4
CDR3 length: 16
D gene: TRBD1
CDR3 DNA: TGTGCCAGCAGTTTGGGACAGGAAGCAACTAATGAAAAACTGTTTTTT
CDR3 protein: CASSLGQEATNEKLFF

clone size: -
V gene: TRBV19
J gene: TRBJ1-3
CDR3 length: 16
D gene: -
CDR3 DNA: TGTGCCAGTAGTACACCGGGACTAAGCTCTGGAAACACCATATATTTT
CDR3 protein: CASSTPGLSSGNTIYF

clone size: -
V gene: TRBV6-5
J gene: TRBJ1-2
CDR3 length: 15
D gene: TRBD1
CDR3 DNA: TGTGCCAGCAGTACCATCACGACAGGGAACTATGGCTACACCTTC
CDR3 protein: CASSTITTGNYGYTF